The text below deals with one T cell receptor beta chain. The data stem from a study of blood T cell repertoires in COVID-19. Study-level background: Sites in the United States, Italy and Spain provided acute and convalescent COVID-19 samples. The analysed material was cDNA or gDNA that came from T cells, B-cell-depleted T cells, or PBMCs.

Trimming left V 3 bases short and J 1 base short, with 6 bases between. The germline V gene has CDR1 LNHDA and CDR2 SQIVND (reference sequence). The CDR3 length is 14 residues. Per the authors' pipeline: Nucleated cell number was recorded as an estimate derived from reference gene primer amplification. Assay used: immunoSEQ multiplex PCR; TCRdb lists only in-frame clones, some missing. The V and J calls and clone size come from that table; D and trimming were worked out from the DNA. The top ten clones hold about 17% of a sample with approximately 80,000 clones, more than 70% of them seen once. The specimen sequenced was peripheral blood. The chain joins TRBV19 to TRBJ2-2, with D possibly matching TRBD2 (5 bases). The receptor's source is a man aged 65 to 85 with active or convalescent COVID-19. The CDR3 nucleotides are TGTGCCAGTAGTATGGACTGGAACACCGGGGAGCTGTTTTTT. Translated, it gives CASSMDWNTGELFF.